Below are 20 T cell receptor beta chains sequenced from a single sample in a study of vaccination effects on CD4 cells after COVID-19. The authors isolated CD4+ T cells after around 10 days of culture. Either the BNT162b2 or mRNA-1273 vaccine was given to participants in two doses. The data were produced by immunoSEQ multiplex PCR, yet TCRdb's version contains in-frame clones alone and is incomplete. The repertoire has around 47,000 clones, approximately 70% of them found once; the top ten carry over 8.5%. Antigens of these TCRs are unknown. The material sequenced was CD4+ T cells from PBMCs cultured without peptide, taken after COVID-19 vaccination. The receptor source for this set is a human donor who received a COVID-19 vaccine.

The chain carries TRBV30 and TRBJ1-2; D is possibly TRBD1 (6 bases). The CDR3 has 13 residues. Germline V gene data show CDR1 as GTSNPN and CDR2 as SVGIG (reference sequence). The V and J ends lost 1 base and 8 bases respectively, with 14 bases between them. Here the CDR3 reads CAWSAQGGRGYTF. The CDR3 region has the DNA TGTGCCTGGAGTGCTCAAGGGGGGAGAGGCTACACCTTC.

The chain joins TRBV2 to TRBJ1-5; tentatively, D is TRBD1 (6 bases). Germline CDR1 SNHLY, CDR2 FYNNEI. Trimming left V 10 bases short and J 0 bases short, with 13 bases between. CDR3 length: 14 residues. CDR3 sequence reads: CATKLGGSNQPQHF. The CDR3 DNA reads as TGTGCCACCAAATTAGGGGGTAGCAATCAGCCCCAGCATTTT.

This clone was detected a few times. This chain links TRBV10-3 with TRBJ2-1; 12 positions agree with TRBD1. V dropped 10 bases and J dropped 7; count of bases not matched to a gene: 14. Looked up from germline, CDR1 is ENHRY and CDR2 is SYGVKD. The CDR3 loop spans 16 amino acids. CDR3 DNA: TGTGCCACCCAACCATTTCCGGGACAGGGGGCGAATGAGCAGTTCTTC. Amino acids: CATQPFPGQGANEQFF.

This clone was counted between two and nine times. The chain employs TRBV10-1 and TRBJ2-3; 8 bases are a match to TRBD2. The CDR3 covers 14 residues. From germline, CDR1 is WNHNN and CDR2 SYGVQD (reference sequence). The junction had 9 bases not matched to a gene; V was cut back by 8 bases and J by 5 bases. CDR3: CASGGSGVRDTQYF. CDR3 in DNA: TGCGCCAGCGGGGGTAGCGGGGTGAGAGATACGCAGTATTTT.

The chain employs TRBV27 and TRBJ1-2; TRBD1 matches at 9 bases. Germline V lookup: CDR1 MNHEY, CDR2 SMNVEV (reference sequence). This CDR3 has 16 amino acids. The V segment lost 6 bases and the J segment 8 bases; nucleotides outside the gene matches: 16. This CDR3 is CASRPGQGPYRFGYTF. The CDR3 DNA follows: TGTGCCAGCAGGCCGGGACAGGGTCCCTATCGCTTCGGCTACACCTTC.

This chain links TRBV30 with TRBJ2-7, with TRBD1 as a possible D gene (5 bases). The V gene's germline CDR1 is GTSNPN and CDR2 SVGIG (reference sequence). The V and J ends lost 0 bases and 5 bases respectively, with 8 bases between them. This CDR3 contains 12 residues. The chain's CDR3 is CAWSVSRDEQYF. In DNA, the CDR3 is TGTGCCTGGAGTGTATCCAGGGACGAGCAGTACTTC. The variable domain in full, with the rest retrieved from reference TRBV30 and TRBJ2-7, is SQTIHQWPATLVQPVGSPLSLECTVEGTSNPNLYWYRQAAGRGLQLLFYSVGIGQISSEVPQNLSASRPQDRQFILSSKKLLLSDSGFYLCAWSVSRDEQYFGPGTRLTVT.

CDR3 sequence: CASSETSGGAETQYF. CDR3 nucleotide sequence: TGTGCCAGCAGTGAAACTAGCGGGGGGGCCGAGACCCAGTACTTC. The genes are TRBV6-1 and TRBJ2-5, with 13 bases lining up with TRBD2. The V gene's germline CDR1 is MNHNS and CDR2 SASEGT. Germline trimming cut 2 bases from V and 5 bases from J; bases unmatched to any gene: 2. The CDR3 is 15 amino acids.

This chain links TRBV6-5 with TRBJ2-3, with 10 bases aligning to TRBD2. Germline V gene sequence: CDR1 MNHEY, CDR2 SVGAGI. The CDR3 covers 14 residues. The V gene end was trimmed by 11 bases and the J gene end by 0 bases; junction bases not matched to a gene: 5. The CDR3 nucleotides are TGTGCCGCGGCTAGCGGGGGCAGCACAGATACGCAGTATTTT. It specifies CAAASGGSTDTQYF.

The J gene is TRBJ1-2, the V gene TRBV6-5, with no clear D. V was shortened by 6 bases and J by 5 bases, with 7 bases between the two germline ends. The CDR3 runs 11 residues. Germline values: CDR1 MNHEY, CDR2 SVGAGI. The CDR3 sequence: CASRTTYGYTF. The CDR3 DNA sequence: TGTGCCAGCAGGACAACTTATGGCTACACCTTC.

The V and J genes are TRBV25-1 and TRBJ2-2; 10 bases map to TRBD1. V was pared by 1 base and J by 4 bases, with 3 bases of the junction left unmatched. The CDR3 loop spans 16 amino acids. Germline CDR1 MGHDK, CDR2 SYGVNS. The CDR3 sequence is CASSESWDRGTGELFF. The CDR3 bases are TGTGCCAGCAGTGAATCATGGGACAGGGGCACCGGGGAGCTGTTTTTT.

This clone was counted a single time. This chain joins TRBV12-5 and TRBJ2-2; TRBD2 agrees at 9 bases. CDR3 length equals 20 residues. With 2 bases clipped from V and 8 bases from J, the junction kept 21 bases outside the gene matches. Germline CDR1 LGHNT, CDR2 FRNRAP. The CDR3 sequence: CASGLRVAGVPVTPPGELFF. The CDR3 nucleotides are TGTGCTAGTGGTTTGAGAGTAGCGGGAGTCCCCGTTACCCCACCGGGGGAGCTGTTTTTT.

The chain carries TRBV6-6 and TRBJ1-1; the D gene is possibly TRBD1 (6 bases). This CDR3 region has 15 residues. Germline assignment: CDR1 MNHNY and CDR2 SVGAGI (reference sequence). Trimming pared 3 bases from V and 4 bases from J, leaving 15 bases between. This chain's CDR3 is CASSYRGGLGTEAFF. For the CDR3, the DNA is TGTGCCAGCAGTTATAGGGGGGGACTTGGCACTGAAGCTTTCTTT.

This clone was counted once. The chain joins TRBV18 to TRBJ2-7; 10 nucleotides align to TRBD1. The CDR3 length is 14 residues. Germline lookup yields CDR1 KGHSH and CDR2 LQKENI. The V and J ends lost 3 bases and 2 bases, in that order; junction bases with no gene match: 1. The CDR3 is CASSPGQGAYEQYF. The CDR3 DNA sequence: TGTGCCAGCTCACCCGGACAGGGGGCCTACGAGCAGTACTTC.

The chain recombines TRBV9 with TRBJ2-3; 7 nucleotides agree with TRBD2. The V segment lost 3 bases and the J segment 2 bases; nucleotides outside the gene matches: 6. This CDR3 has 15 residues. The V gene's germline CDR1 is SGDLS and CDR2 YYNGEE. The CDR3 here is CASSGPGGTTDTQYF. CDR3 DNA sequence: TGTGCCAGCAGCGGTCCGGGGGGTACCACAGATACGCAGTATTTT.

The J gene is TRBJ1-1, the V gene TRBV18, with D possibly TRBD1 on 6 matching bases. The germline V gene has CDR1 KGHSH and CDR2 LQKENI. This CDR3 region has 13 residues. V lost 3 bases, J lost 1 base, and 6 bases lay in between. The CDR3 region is CASSPGQNTEAFF. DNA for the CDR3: TGTGCCAGCTCACCGGGACAGAACACTGAAGCTTTCTTT.

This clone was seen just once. DNA of the CDR3: TGTGCCAGCAGATCCGGGACTAGCTTGGGCACAGATACGCAGTATTTT. It is translated as CASRSGTSLGTDTQYF. J is TRBJ2-3 and V is TRBV6-7, with TRBD2 matching over 9 bases. TRBV6-7 is filed as an ORF, its function uncertain. The V segment lost 6 bases and the J segment 1 base; nucleotides outside the gene matches: 8. The CDR3 runs to 16 residues.

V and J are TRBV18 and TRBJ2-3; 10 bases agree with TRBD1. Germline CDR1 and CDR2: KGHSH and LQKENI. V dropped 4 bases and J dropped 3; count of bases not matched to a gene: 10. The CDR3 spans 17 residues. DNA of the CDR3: TGTGCCAGCTCACTAACTGTGGGACAGGGGCTGACAGATACGCAGTATTTT. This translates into CASSLTVGQGLTDTQYF.

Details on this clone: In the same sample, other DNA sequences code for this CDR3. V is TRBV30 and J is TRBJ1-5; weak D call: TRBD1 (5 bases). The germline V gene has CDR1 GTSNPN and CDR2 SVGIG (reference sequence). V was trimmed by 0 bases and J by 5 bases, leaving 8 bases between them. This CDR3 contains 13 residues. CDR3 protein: CAWSVQGDQPQHF. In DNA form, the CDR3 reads TGTGCCTGGAGTGTACAAGGGGATCAGCCCCAGCATTTT.

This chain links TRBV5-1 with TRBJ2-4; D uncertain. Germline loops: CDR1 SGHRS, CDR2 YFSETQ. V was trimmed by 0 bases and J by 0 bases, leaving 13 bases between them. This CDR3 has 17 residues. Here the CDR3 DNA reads TGCGCCAGCAGCTTGGAATCGGCCAACCTAGCCAAAAACATTCAGTACTTC. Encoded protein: CASSLESANLAKNIQYF.

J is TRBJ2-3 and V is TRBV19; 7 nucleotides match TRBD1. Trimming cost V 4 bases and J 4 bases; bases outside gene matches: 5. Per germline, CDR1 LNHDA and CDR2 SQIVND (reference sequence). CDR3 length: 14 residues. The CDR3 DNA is TGTGCCAGTAGTACCAGACAGGGCGCAGATACGCAGTATTTT. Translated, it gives CASSTRQGADTQYF. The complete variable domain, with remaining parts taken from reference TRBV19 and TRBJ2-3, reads DGGITQSPKYLFRKEGQNVTLSCEQNLNHDAMYWYRQDPGQGLRLIYYSQIVNDFQKGDIAEGYSVSREKKESFPLTVTSAQKNPTAFYLCASSTRQGADTQYFGPGTRLTVL.